What follows is one TCR beta chain and its context. An end of the junction does not agree with germline; a read error may underlie this. Clones were sequenced by immunoSEQ multiplex PCR, and TCRdb holds only the in-frame ones, with some missing. The table records around 120,000 clones, about 92% of them present only once. The data stem from a study of T cell responses to AZD1222 COVID-19 vaccine. CDR3 length equals 17 residues. Per the germline V gene, CDR1 is SQVTM and CDR2 is ANQGSEA. The sequence was collected from an adult who received the AZD1222 COVID-19 vaccine. The V gene is TRBV29-1, the J gene TRBJ2-1; 15 nucleotides align to TRBD2. The sample was peripheral blood, taken 28 days after the second AZD1222 dose. CDR3 amino acids: CSVEGLAGGSQSNEQFF. CDR3 in DNA: TGCAGCGTCGAAGGACTAGCGGGGGGGTCACAAAGCAATGAGCAGTTCTTC.